The rows below give T cell receptor beta chains drawn from one sample of a study of blood T cells in healthy people across ages. TCRdb recomputed calls from the 5' RACE reads with MiXCR, one row per CDR3 protein. The sample holds about 900,000 distinct CDR3 sequences, roughly 52% seen once. The specimen sequenced was blood. Receptors were obtained from a man younger than 45 in good health. CDR3s include the opening cysteine and the closing phenylalanine or tryptophan. D genes are given only for firm matches. Some rows have no size entry. The others give once, few or many, or a class for an expanded clone.

CASSDGPAALYGYTF	TGTGCCAGCAGCGATGGGCCAGCAGCCCTCTATGGCTACACCTTC	TRBV25-1	TRBJ1-2	few	-
CASHQLLAGGFDTQYF	TGTGCCAGCCATCAATTACTAGCGGGGGGGTTCGATACGCAGTATTTT	TRBV6-5	TRBJ2-3	few	TRBD2
CSARWSAGGQYF	TGCAGTGCTAGATGGAGCGCGGGAGGGCAGTATTTT	TRBV20-1	TRBJ2-3	-	TRBD2
CTSSSDRNQPQHF	TGTACCAGCAGCTCGGACAGAAATCAGCCCCAGCATTTT	TRBV7-2	TRBJ1-5	-	-
CASSREAAGVAYNEQFF	TGCGCCAGCAGCCGAGAAGCAGCGGGGGTAGCCTACAATGAGCAGTTCTTC	TRBV4-1	TRBJ2-1	-	TRBD2
CASSLAGDREGGYTF	TGTGCCAGCAGCTTAGCGGGGGACAGGGAGGGTGGCTACACCTTC	TRBV7-2	TRBJ1-2	few	TRBD1
CASSDFRGLSSYEQYF	TGTGCCAGCAGTGATTTCAGGGGCCTGAGCTCCTACGAGCAGTACTTC	TRBV2	TRBJ2-7	-	-
CASTPMGPGANVLTF	TGTGCCAGCACCCCAATGGGGCCTGGGGCCAACGTCCTGACTTTC	TRBV6-5	TRBJ2-6	-	-
CASSLSQSNEQFF	TGTGCCAGCAGCTTAAGTCAAAGCAATGAGCAGTTCTTC	TRBV7-2	TRBJ2-1	-	-
CASSPTGGWEKLFF	TGTGCCAGCAGTCCGACAGGGGGGTGGGAAAAACTGTTTTTT	TRBV27	TRBJ1-4	-	TRBD1
CSAYLATDTQYF	TGCAGTGCTTATTTAGCTACAGATACGCAGTATTTT	TRBV20-1	TRBJ2-3	few	-
CARKGTGASYEQYF	TGCGCCAGAAAGGGAACAGGGGCATCCTACGAGCAGTACTTC	TRBV5-1	TRBJ2-7	-	TRBD1
CASSYLMTSRCRTDTQYF	TGTGCCAGCAGCTATCTAATGACTAGCCGATGCCGCACAGATACGCAGTATTTT	TRBV7-4	TRBJ2-3	-	TRBD2
CASSQDRGDALAKNIQYF	TGTGCCAGCAGCCAAGATCGAGGCGACGCACTAGCCAAAAACATTCAGTACTTC	TRBV3-1	TRBJ2-4	many	-
CASSQKRGVSYNEQFF	TGTGCCAGCAGCCAGAAACGGGGGGTCTCCTACAATGAGCAGTTCTTC	TRBV7-2	TRBJ2-1	-	TRBD2
CASSLPRASGHNSHNEQFF	TGTGCCAGCAGCCTCCCTAGGGCTAGCGGGCATAACTCCCACAATGAGCAGTTCTTC	TRBV3-1	TRBJ2-1	-	TRBD2
CASSQSYRETYEQYF	TGTGCCAGCAGCCAATCATACAGGGAAACCTACGAGCAGTACTTC	TRBV3-1	TRBJ2-7	-	-
CASSRQRGGSNEQFF	TGTGCCAGCAGCCGGCAGCGCGGGGGTTCCAATGAGCAGTTCTTC	TRBV7-2	TRBJ2-1	few	TRBD2
CASFSGGGTYNEQFF	TGCGCCAGCTTTAGCGGGGGGGGTACCTACAATGAGCAGTTCTTC	TRBV5-1	TRBJ2-1	-	TRBD2
CASTDPQRGSTDTQYF	TGTGCCAGCACCGACCCCCAGCGGGGGAGCACAGATACGCAGTATTTT	TRBV5-4	TRBJ2-3	-	TRBD2
CASSLPGQGSDTQYF	TGTGCCAGCAGCTTGCCGGGACAGGGGTCAGATACGCAGTATTTT	TRBV5-5	TRBJ2-3	few	TRBD1
CAIGQVYEQYF	TGTGCCATAGGACAGGTCTACGAGCAGTACTTC	TRBV10-3	TRBJ2-7	-	TRBD1
CASTLPHRDYGYTF	TGTGCCAGCACCTTGCCTCACAGGGACTATGGCTACACCTTC	TRBV6-2/TRBV6-3	TRBJ1-2	-	-
CASSYGQPYEQYF	TGTGCCAGCAGTTACGGGCAGCCCTACGAGCAGTACTTC	TRBV6-6	TRBJ2-7	few	-
CASPEDNERFF	TGTGCCAGCCCGGAAGACAATGAGCGGTTCTTC	TRBV7-9	TRBJ2-1	-	-
CASSEWAGGLSDTQYF	TGTGCCAGCAGTGAATGGGCGGGGGGGCTCTCGGATACGCAGTATTTT	TRBV6-1	TRBJ2-3	-	TRBD2
CASSEALNEETQYF	TGTGCCAGCAGTGAAGCGCTTAACGAAGAGACCCAGTACTTC	TRBV2	TRBJ2-5	-	-
CASSKDRVSGELFF	TGTGCCAGCAGCAAGGACAGGGTTAGTGGGGAGCTGTTTTTT	TRBV12-3/TRBV12-4	TRBJ2-2	-	TRBD1
CASSLHGADTQYF	TGTGCCAGCAGCCTCCACGGGGCAGATACGCAGTATTTT	TRBV11-3	TRBJ2-3	once	-
CASSQDSISLGLAGPTDTQYF	TGTGCCAGCAGCCAAGACTCCATTTCCCTGGGACTAGCGGGGCCCACAGATACGCAGTATTTT	TRBV4-2	TRBJ2-3	-	TRBD2
CASRRLAANNEQFF	TGTGCCAGCAGACGACTAGCGGCGAACAATGAGCAGTTCTTC	TRBV6-2/TRBV6-3	TRBJ2-1	-	TRBD2
CASSLVRGDYEQYF	TGCGCCAGCAGCCTCGTACGGGGAGACTACGAGCAGTACTTC	TRBV4-3	TRBJ2-7	-	-
CASSQAQGYEQYF	TGTGCCAGCAGCCAGGCACAGGGCTACGAGCAGTACTTC	TRBV14	TRBJ2-7	-	-
CASSLVPRPQYF	TGTGCCAGCAGTTTAGTCCCTCGCCCCCAGTACTTC	TRBV12-3/TRBV12-4	TRBJ2-5	-	-
CASSVTGFSYEQYF	TGTGCCAGCAGTGTGACAGGTTTCTCCTACGAGCAGTACTTC	TRBV28	TRBJ2-7	-	-
CASSSAGRGGQPQHF	TGTGCCAGCAGTTCAGCAGGGCGAGGCGGTCAGCCCCAGCATTTT	TRBV6-2/TRBV6-3	TRBJ1-5	few	-
CASSGWGEQFF	TGTGCCAGCAGTGGATGGGGTGAGCAGTTCTTC	TRBV25-1	TRBJ2-1	-	-
CASSGGGQGPNQPQHF	TGTGCCAGCAGTGGGGGGGGGCAGGGGCCCAATCAGCCCCAGCATTTT	TRBV28	TRBJ1-5	-	-
CASRRRTATSTDTQYF	TGTGCCAGCAGACGGAGGACCGCCACTAGCACAGATACGCAGTATTTT	TRBV6-5	TRBJ2-3	-	-
CASSVGVRTEQFF	TGTGCCAGCAGCGTAGGGGTTAGAACTGAGCAGTTCTTC	TRBV9	TRBJ2-1	few	-
CASSSFLGRAPNYGYTF	TGTGCCAGCAGTTCCTTTCTAGGCAGGGCCCCTAACTATGGCTACACCTTC	TRBV27	TRBJ1-2	few	-
CASSSQTGGVTDTQYF	TGCGCCAGCAGCTCTCAGACGGGGGGAGTTACAGATACGCAGTATTTT	TRBV5-1	TRBJ2-3	-	TRBD2
CASSVGGTHPQHF	TGTGCCAGCAGCGTAGGGGGGACCCATCCCCAGCATTTT	TRBV9	TRBJ1-5	many	-